Listed below are T cell receptor beta chains from one sample, sequenced in a study of blood T cell repertoires in COVID-19. Here immunoSEQ multiplex PCR was the method, and the copy in TCRdb shows in-frame clones only, minus some. The sample shows 200,000 or so clones, roughly 80% of them seen only once. The sequenced sample consisted of peripheral blood. The receptors were gathered from a man in his fifties or sixties with active or convalescent COVID-19. Both conserved end residues are part of each CDR3. A D gene is named only where the DNA matches it firmly. Rows give clone size only sometimes, using once, few, many, or a class for an expanded clone.

abundance | d_gene | len | j_gene | v_gene | CDR3nt | CDR3aa
few | - | 15 | TRBJ1-5 | TRBV4-2 | TGTGCCAGCAGCCTCACGTCGCGGGGAAATCAGCCCCAGCATTTT | CASSLTSRGNQPQHF
- | - | 13 | TRBJ2-7 | TRBV15 | TGTGCCACCGGACAAGACATTCCCTACGAGCAGTACTTC | CATGQDIPYEQYF
- | - | 18 | TRBJ1-3 | TRBV15 | TGTGCCACCAGCAGAGATCCGGGGGGTACTGGCTCTGGAAACACCATATATTTT | CATSRDPGGTGSGNTIYF
- | - | 15 | TRBJ1-5 | TRBV6-5 | TGTGCCAGCGGCGGATTTCCTTATAGCAATCAGCCCCAGCATTTT | CASGGFPYSNQPQHF
- | TRBD1 | 16 | TRBJ1-4 | TRBV5-4 | TGTGCCAGCAGCTTGGATCCGGGACAGGTTGCCCGAAAACTGTTTTTT | CASSLDPGQVARKLFF
- | - | 12 | TRBJ2-3 | TRBV7-3 | TGTGCCAGCAGCGAGCCCACAGATACGCAGTATTTT | CASSEPTDTQYF
once | - | 14 | TRBJ2-7 | TRBV7-2 | TGTGCCAGCAGCCCCACTAGTTTCTCCTACGAGCAGTACTTC | CASSPTSFSYEQYF
- | TRBD1 | 12 | TRBJ2-7 | TRBV5-6 | TGTGCCAGCGGACAGGGCTCCTACGAGCAGTACTTC | CASGQGSYEQYF
- | - | 15 | TRBJ2-3 | TRBV25-1 | TGTGCCAGCAGTGAGCGACCGGGGGATACAGATACGCAGTATTTT | CASSERPGDTDTQYF
many | TRBD2 | 18 | TRBJ2-1 | TRBV27 | TGTGCCAGCAGTTTAGAATTGGGACTAGCGGGACCCTACAATGAGCAGTTCTTC | CASSLELGLAGPYNEQFF
- | TRBD1 | 15 | TRBJ2-3 | TRBV7-9 | TGTGCCAGCAGCTGGGACAGGGGAGGGACAGATACGCAGTATTTT | CASSWDRGGTDTQYF
- | TRBD1 | 14 | TRBJ1-4 | TRBV5-5 | TGTGCCAGCAGCCAATCGACAGGGAACGAAAAACTGTTTTTT | CASSQSTGNEKLFF
- | - | 19 | TRBJ2-7 | TRBV6-2/TRBV6-3 | TGTGCCAGCAGTTACTCCTCCGTGGGTTTGTCTAGCGATCCCTACGAGCAGTACTTC | CASSYSSVGLSSDPYEQYF
- | TRBD1 | 14 | TRBJ2-7 | TRBV3-1/TRBV3-2 | TGTGCCAGCAGCCCCCGACTGGGACAGGACGAGCAGTACTTC | CASSPRLGQDEQYF
- | - | 14 | TRBJ1-1 | TRBV9 | TGTGCCAGCAGCGGACTCGGAGTGAACACTGAAGCTTTCTTT | CASSGLGVNTEAFF
- | TRBD2 | 21 | TRBJ2-5 | TRBV6-2/TRBV6-3 | TGTGCCAGCAGTTACTCGAACGTAGGGGCTAAGACTAGCGGGAGTCGCGAGACCCAGTACTTC | CASSYSNVGAKTSGSRETQYF
- | - | 13 | TRBJ1-3 | TRBV13 | TGTGCCAGCAGGACTTACTCTGGAAACACCATATATTTT | CASRTYSGNTIYF
once | TRBD1 | 15 | TRBJ1-4 | TRBV7-9 | TGTGCCAGCAGCTTAGCGATAACAGGGGATGAAAAACTGTTTTTT | CASSLAITGDEKLFF
- | TRBD2 | 15 | TRBJ2-2 | TRBV24-1 | TGTGCCACCAGTGACCCGGGACTATTGACCGGGGAGCTGTTTTTT | CATSDPGLLTGELFF
- | - | 11 | TRBJ1-1 | TRBV6-5 | TGTGCCAGCAGGGCCGAATTTGAAGCTTTCTTT | CASRAEFEAFF
few | TRBD2 | 16 | TRBJ2-1 | TRBV5-1 | TGCGCCAGCTTCGGTGGGGGACTAGCGGGCTCGAATGAGCAGTTCTTC | CASFGGGLAGSNEQFF
- | TRBD2 | 17 | TRBJ2-1 | TRBV2 | TGTGCCAGCTATGATAGCGGGATAGGGAGCTCCTACAATGAGCAGTTCTTC | CASYDSGIGSSYNEQFF
- | TRBD2 | 14 | TRBJ2-7 | TRBV3-1/TRBV3-2 | TGTGCCAGCAGCCAAGATAGGACTAGCTACGAGCAGTACTTC | CASSQDRTSYEQYF
- | - | 17 | TRBJ2-3 | TRBV7-9 | TGTGCCAGCAGCCGGGGGTCTTACTTGCCTAGCACAGATACGCAGTATTTT | CASSRGSYLPSTDTQYF
- | - | 14 | TRBJ1-5 | TRBV28 | TGTGCCACTACGGTGCATTATAGCAATCAGCCCCAGCATTTT | CATTVHYSNQPQHF
- | - | 16 | TRBJ2-1 | TRBV24-1 | TGTGCCACCAGTGATTTGCGGGCAGGGTCCTACAATGAGCAGTTCTTC | CATSDLRAGSYNEQFF
once | TRBD2 | 16 | TRBJ2-2 | TRBV11-2 | TGTGCCAGCAGCTTTTTGGCCGCGGGAGGGACCGGGGAGCTGTTTTTT | CASSFLAAGGTGELFF
- | - | 16 | TRBJ1-2 | TRBV9 | TGTGCCAGCAGCGATCAAAGTCGAGGGGGGGACTATGGCTACACCTTC | CASSDQSRGGDYGYTF
- | TRBD1 | 17 | TRBJ1-4 | TRBV4-3 | TGCGCCAGCAGCCAAGATTTAGGAGGGACAGGGGGCGAAAAACTGTTTTTT | CASSQDLGGTGGEKLFF
- | - | 12 | TRBJ2-5 | TRBV9 | TGTGCCAGCAGCGTAGAGCAAGGGGCCCAGTACTTC | CASSVEQGAQYF
- | TRBD1 | 23 | TRBJ1-1 | TRBV4-2 | TGTGCCAGCACCCTTGCGTCCCCCGGGACAGGGTGGAAGGATCGGTCCGTGAACACTGAAGCTTTCTTT | CASTLASPGTGWKDRSVNTEAFF
- | TRBD2 | 15 | TRBJ2-7 | TRBV5-1 | TGCGCCAGCAGTATTTCCGGGACTAGTATCGACGAGCAGTACTTC | CASSISGTSIDEQYF
many | TRBD1 | 15 | TRBJ1-2 | TRBV5-4 | TGTGCCAGCAGCTTGGGGCAGGGGGTGGGAATTGGCTACACCTTC | CASSLGQGVGIGYTF
- | - | 15 | TRBJ1-2 | TRBV18 | TGTGCCAGCTCACCCTCCGGGACTCCCGGGGATGGCTACACCTTC | CASSPSGTPGDGYTF
- | - | 12 | TRBJ2-7 | TRBV9 | TGTGCCAGCAGTAACAGCCCCTACGAGCAGTACTTC | CASSNSPYEQYF
- | - | 14 | TRBJ2-2 | TRBV11-3 | TGTGCCAGCAGCTTATCCGAGGCGGCCGGGGAGCTGTTTTTT | CASSLSEAAGELFF
- | - | 14 | TRBJ1-4 | TRBV19 | TGTGCCAGCCGCTACAGGGCTCGGGATGAAAAACTGTTTTTT | CASRYRARDEKLFF
- | TRBD1 | 16 | TRBJ1-5 | TRBV5-5 | TGTGCCAGCAGCCCCCGGGACAGGGTGTTGTGGCAGCCCCAGCATTTT | CASSPRDRVLWQPQHF
- | - | 15 | TRBJ1-5 | TRBV6-5 | TGTGCCAGCAGCCGCCCCACCCAGGGGAATCAGCCCCAGCATTTT | CASSRPTQGNQPQHF
- | TRBD2 | 13 | TRBJ2-7 | TRBV20-1 | TGCAGTGCTAGTGGACTAGGGGCCTACGAGCAGTACTTC | CSASGLGAYEQYF
once | TRBD1 | 11 | TRBJ2-1 | TRBV29-1 | TGCAGCGTTGAGGGACAGGGGGAGCAGTTCTTC | CSVEGQGEQFF
- | - | 17 | TRBJ2-7 | TRBV7-8 | TGTGCCAGCAGCCCGCGGAGGGGTGCGCTAGCCACCTACGAGCAGTACTTC | CASSPRRGALATYEQYF
- | - | 14 | TRBJ1-6 | TRBV18 | TGTGCCAGCTCGGTGGACAGCAATAATTCACCCCTCCACTTT | CASSVDSNNSPLHF
- | - | 14 | TRBJ1-1 | TRBV28 | TGTGCCAGCAGCACCCCACAAAGGAACACTGAAGCTTTCTTT | CASSTPQRNTEAFF
- | TRBD1 | 14 | TRBJ2-2 | TRBV10-3 | TGTGCCATCAAACCGACAGGGGACACCGGGGAGCTGTTTTTT | CAIKPTGDTGELFF
- | TRBD1 | 18 | TRBJ1-5 | TRBV30 | TGTGCCTGGAGTGTACCGACAGGGGGCTATCCAGCTCATCAGCCCCAGCATTTT | CAWSVPTGGYPAHQPQHF
- | - | 14 | TRBJ2-1 | TRBV27 | TGTGCCAGCAGTTTATCGAGGAGAGGCTATGAGCAGTTCTTC | CASSLSRRGYEQFF
- | - | 17 | TRBJ2-4 | TRBV9 | TGTGCCAGCAGCCCAGAGGCGGCGGGGCTAGCCAAAAACATTCAGTACTTC | CASSPEAAGLAKNIQYF
- | - | 16 | TRBJ2-3 | TRBV7-2 | TGTGCCAGCAGCCCTAGGGGCCCGGGAGTAGACGATACGCAGTATTTT | CASSPRGPGVDDTQYF
- | - | 14 | TRBJ1-1 | TRBV19 | TGTGCCAGTAGGACCCGAGGGAGGAACACTGAAGCTTTCTTT | CASRTRGRNTEAFF
- | - | 15 | TRBJ1-2 | TRBV14 | TGTGCCAGCAGCTTATGGAGGGAGTGGAACTATGGCTACACCTTC | CASSLWREWNYGYTF
- | TRBD1 | 15 | TRBJ1-4 | TRBV5-1 | TGCGCCAGCAGCTTGCCTAGGACAGGGCATGAAAAACTGTTTTTT | CASSLPRTGHEKLFF
few | TRBD2 | 14 | TRBJ2-3 | TRBV11-1 | TGTGCCAGCAAACTAGCGGGAGTGGCGGATACGCAGTATTTT | CASKLAGVADTQYF
- | TRBD2 | 15 | TRBJ2-3 | TRBV30 | TGTGCCTGGAGTAAGGGACTAGCGGGAGAGGATACGCAGTATTTT | CAWSKGLAGEDTQYF
- | TRBD2 | 17 | TRBJ2-1 | TRBV11-2 | TGTGCCAGCAGCTTAGATCTCGAGCGGGAGGGCGGCAATGAGCAGTTCTTC | CASSLDLEREGGNEQFF
- | - | 15 | TRBJ2-4 | TRBV6-5 | TGTGCCAGCGGCGAGGCTATCGGGAGCCCGGGCATTCAGTACTTC | CASGEAIGSPGIQYF
- | - | 15 | TRBJ1-1 | TRBV19 | TGTGCCAGTAGTATGGTGAGAATCGGGAGCACTGAAGCTTTCTTT | CASSMVRIGSTEAFF
- | - | 14 | TRBJ1-1 | TRBV7-2 | TGTGCCAGCAGCTTAGAGCATTCGAACACTGAAGCTTTCTTT | CASSLEHSNTEAFF
once | - | 16 | TRBJ2-1 | TRBV7-8 | TGTGCCAGCAGCTTCCCCCGGAGCGGAAGATACAATGAGCAGTTCTTC | CASSFPRSGRYNEQFF
- | - | 14 | TRBJ2-5 | TRBV9 | TGTGCCAGCAGCCCCCAGTGGTTTGTGGAGACCCAGTACTTC | CASSPQWFVETQYF